A selection of T cell receptor beta chains follows, all from one sample in a study of cytomegalovirus exposure and HLA in healthy donors. Sequenced by immunoSEQ multiplex PCR; TCRdb stores in-frame clones only, minus some. Among some 50,000 clones, around 72% were seen once, and the ten largest hold around 22%. Input material: PBMCs. All receptors derive from a woman aged 45-65 years in good health and CMV-seropositive. Both conserved end residues are part of each CDR3. The D gene is left open where the match is weak. The size of a clone is reported for some rows only, either as once, few or many, or as a class for expanded clones.

j_call clone_size d_call v_call cdr3_nt cdr3_aa
TRBJ1-3 . . TRBV4-2 TGTGCCAGCAGCCAATATCAGGGGAGCTCTGGAAACACCATATATTTT CASSQYQGSSGNTIYF
TRBJ2-5 . . TRBV7-2 TGTGCCAGCAGCTGGGGCTTTTGGGAGACCCAGTACTTC CASSWGFWETQYF
TRBJ1-2 few . TRBV18 TGTGCCAGCTCCCCAACCGCGGGCGTCTATGGCTACACCTTC CASSPTAGVYGYTF
TRBJ2-1 . TRBD2 TRBV28 TGTGCCAGCAGTCAAGGGACTAGCGGGGCCCCCAATGAGCAGTTCTTC CASSQGTSGAPNEQFF
TRBJ2-7 . TRBD2 TRBV7-9 TGTGCCAGCAGCCGGGGGGGGTCCTACGAGCAGTACTTC CASSRGGSYEQYF
TRBJ2-1 . . TRBV7-9 TGTTCCAGCAGCCCGGATGTAGGACTCCAGTTCTTC CSSSPDVGLQFF
TRBJ1-2 . . TRBV7-9 TGTGCCAGCAGCTCTTCCACGGCTAACTATGGCTACACCTTC CASSSSTANYGYTF
TRBJ2-7 . TRBD2 TRBV6-5 TGTGCCAGCGGAAACCTAGCGGGAGGGCAGTGGGACTTC CASGNLAGGQWDF
TRBJ2-7 . . TRBV5-6 TGTGCCAGCAGACACTACCACGAGCAGTACTTC CASRHYHEQYF
TRBJ1-1 . TRBD1 TRBV30 TGTGCCTGGGGGATACAGGGGGGCACTGAAGCTTTCTTT CAWGIQGGTEAFF
TRBJ1-1 . TRBD1 TRBV6-1 TGTGCCAGCAGTCCCCGGGACAGGGCCTCTGAAGCTTTCTTT CASSPRDRASEAFF
TRBJ2-7 . . TRBV7-9 TGTGCCAGCAGCTGGGGGACAGAGCAGTACTTC CASSWGTEQYF
TRBJ2-7 . TRBD1 TRBV5-1 TGCGCCAGCAGCTCGGACAGGGAGGACGAGCAGTACTTC CASSSDREDEQYF
TRBJ2-7 . . TRBV2 TGTGCCAGCAGTGAAGTAGCCCGACAGCAGTACTTC CASSEVARQQYF
TRBJ2-7 few TRBD2 TRBV28 TGTGCCAGCACCTCCCCCGGGACTAGCGGCTACGAGCAGTACTTC CASTSPGTSGYEQYF
TRBJ1-2 . . TRBV28 TGTGCCAGCAGCCAACCGGGACACCCCTATGGCTACACCTTC CASSQPGHPYGYTF
TRBJ2-7 once . TRBV7-9 TGTGCCAGCAGCTTCCCCCCCCAGGGGACTAACTGGAGGGAGCAGTACTTC CASSFPPQGTNWREQYF
TRBJ2-1 few TRBD2 TRBV19 TGTGCCAGTAGTACTCTCCGGGACTATTACAATGAGCAGTTCTTC CASSTLRDYYNEQFF
TRBJ2-7 . TRBD2 TRBV18 TGTGCCAGCTCACTTAGCGGGGGGACCTACGAGCAGTACTTC CASSLSGGTYEQYF
TRBJ2-7 . TRBD2 TRBV30 TGTGCCTGGACAAGTCCTAGCGGGAGTTTAGCGTACGAGCAGTACTTC CAWTSPSGSLAYEQYF
TRBJ2-2 . . TRBV14 TGTGCCAGCAGTAAATTCCCCTCCGCGGGGGAGCTGTTTTTT CASSKFPSAGELFF
TRBJ1-4 . . TRBV27 TGTGCCAGCAGTTTAAGAGGGAAGGGAGCCCTAACTAATGAAAAACTGTTTTTT CASSLRGKGALTNEKLFF
TRBJ2-1 . . TRBV6-6 TGTGCCAGCAGCTGGGACACCGTCTCTCAGTTCTTC CASSWDTVSQFF
TRBJ1-6 once . TRBV2 TGTGCCAGCAGTGAAACAGGGAGCTCACCCCTCCACTTT CASSETGSSPLHF
TRBJ2-1 . TRBD2 TRBV4-2 TGTGCCAGCAGCCAAGAGCGCGGAGGGACTAGCGGGAGGTCGGGCAATGAGCAGTTCTTC CASSQERGGTSGRSGNEQFF
TRBJ1-1 . . TRBV6-6 TGTGCCAGCAGTAGGGGTCGCAGAACTGAAGCTTTCTTT CASSRGRRTEAFF
TRBJ2-5 . TRBD2 TRBV7-2 TGTGCCAGCAGCTTAGCCCTAGCGGGGGAGACCCAGTACTTC CASSLALAGETQYF
TRBJ2-3 once TRBD2 TRBV6-6 TGTGCCAGCAGTTACTCGGGGGGGGACACAGATACGCAGTATTTT CASSYSGGDTDTQYF
TRBJ2-3 . TRBD1 TRBV19 TGTGCCAGTAGTCCGTACAGGGGGAGCACAGATACGCAGTATTTT CASSPYRGSTDTQYF
TRBJ2-3 . TRBD2 TRBV28 TGTGCCAGCAGGGGGGGGGACTATTCGCATGGGGCGACAGATACGCAGTATTTT CASRGGDYSHGATDTQYF